This T cell receptor (beta chain) is drawn from a study of T cell clones after liver transplantation. For the study at large: Immunosuppression withdrawal was tried within 2 years after liver transplantation in this trial. Third-party-reactive TCRbeta sequences from pre-transplant mixed lymphocyte reactions served as antigen-independent comparators. Timepoints were pre-transplant, pre-withdrawal, and after withdrawal was completed or failed. Study outcomes and limitations: Migration into the graft, not deletion, may explain lost graft donor-reactive T cells.

Here immunoSEQ multiplex PCR was the method, and the copy in TCRdb shows in-frame clones only, minus some. The data show some 40,000 clones, 86% seen once. Note on this clone: Antigen: not known.

The CDR3 spans 13 residues. The ends lost 5 bases at V and 5 bases at J; junction bases unmatched: 6. CDR1 is MNHEY and CDR2 is SMNVEV in the germline V gene (reference sequence). The chain links TRBV27 to TRBJ2-7; 7 positions agree with TRBD1. The sequence was obtained from a human patient who received a liver transplant. A share of the T cells may be of graft donor origin. The sequencing here drew on CD4+ T cells from blood, taken 24 months after liver transplant. The CDR3 DNA reads TGTGCCAGCAGTGTAACGGGACAGAACGAGCAGTACTTC. It encodes CASSVTGQNEQYF.